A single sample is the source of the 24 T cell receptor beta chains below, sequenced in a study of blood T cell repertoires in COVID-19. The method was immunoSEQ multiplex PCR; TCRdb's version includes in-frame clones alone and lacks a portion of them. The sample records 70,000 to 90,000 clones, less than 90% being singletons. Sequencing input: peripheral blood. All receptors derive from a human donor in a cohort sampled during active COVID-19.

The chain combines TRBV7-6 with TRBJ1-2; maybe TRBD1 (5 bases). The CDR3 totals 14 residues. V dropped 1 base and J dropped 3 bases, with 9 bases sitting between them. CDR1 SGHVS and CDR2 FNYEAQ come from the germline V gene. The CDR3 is CASSLGGAYYGYTF. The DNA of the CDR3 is TGTGCCAGCAGCTTAGGGGGCGCCTACTATGGCTACACCTTC.

The CDR3 protein is CASSTLNRGNTEAFF. The CDR3 nucleotides read TGTGCCAGTAGTACACTGAACAGGGGAAACACTGAAGCTTTCTTT. This chain joins TRBV19 and TRBJ1-1, with TRBD1 matching 7 bases. The CDR3 totals 15 residues. V was pared by 4 bases and J by 2 bases, with 7 bases of the junction left unmatched. Germline-derived CDR1 and CDR2 are LNHDA and SQIVND (reference sequence).

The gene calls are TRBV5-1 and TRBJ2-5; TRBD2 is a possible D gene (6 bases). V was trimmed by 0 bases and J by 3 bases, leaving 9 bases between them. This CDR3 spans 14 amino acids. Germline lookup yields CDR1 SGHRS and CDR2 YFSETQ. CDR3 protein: CASSLGGDEETQYF. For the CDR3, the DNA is TGCGCCAGCAGCTTGGGGGGGGACGAAGAGACCCAGTACTTC.

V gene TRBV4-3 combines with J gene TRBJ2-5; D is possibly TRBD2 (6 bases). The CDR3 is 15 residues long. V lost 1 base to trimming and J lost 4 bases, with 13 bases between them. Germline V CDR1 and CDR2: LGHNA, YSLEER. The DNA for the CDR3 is TGCGCCAGCAGCCAAGTTGGCCTGGGGGGAGAGACCCAGTACTTC. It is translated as CASSQVGLGGETQYF.

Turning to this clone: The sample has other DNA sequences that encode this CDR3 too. The CDR3 DNA reads TGTGCCAGCAGCTTGGGACTAGCTTCCTACGAGCAGTACTTC. Translation: CASSLGLASYEQYF. V and J are TRBV5-4 and TRBJ2-7, with 7 bases lining up with TRBD2. The trim removed 0 bases at V and 1 base at J, leaving 1 base unmatched. Germline V gene data show CDR1 as SGHNT and CDR2 as YYREEE (reference sequence). This CDR3 is 14 amino acids long. The full variable domain, in which reference TRBV5-4 and TRBJ2-7 provide the parts outside the CDR3, is ETGVTQSPTHLIKTRGQQVTLRCSSQSGHNTVSWYQQALGQGPQFIFQYYREEENGRGNFPPRFSGLQFPNYSSELNVNALELDDSALYLCASSLGLASYEQYFGPGTRLTVT.

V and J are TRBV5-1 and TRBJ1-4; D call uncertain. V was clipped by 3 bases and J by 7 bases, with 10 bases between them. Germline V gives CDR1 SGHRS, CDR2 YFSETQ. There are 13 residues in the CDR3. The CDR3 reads CASSYGRREKLFF. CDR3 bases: TGCGCCAGCAGCTACGGTCGCCGTGAAAAACTGTTTTTT.

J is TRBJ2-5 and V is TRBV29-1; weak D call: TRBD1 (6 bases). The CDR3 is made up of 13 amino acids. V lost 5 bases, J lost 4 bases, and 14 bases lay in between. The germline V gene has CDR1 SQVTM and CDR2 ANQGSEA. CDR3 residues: CSVRGGSGETQYF. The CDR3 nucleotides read TGCAGCGTTAGAGGGGGTTCAGGAGAGACCCAGTACTTC.

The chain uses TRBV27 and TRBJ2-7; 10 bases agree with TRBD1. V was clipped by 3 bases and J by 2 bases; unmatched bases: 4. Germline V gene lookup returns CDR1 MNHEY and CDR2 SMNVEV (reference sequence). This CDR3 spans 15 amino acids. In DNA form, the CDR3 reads TGTGCCAGCAGTTTTAGGGGACAGGGGCCCTACGAGCAGTACTTC. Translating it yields CASSFRGQGPYEQYF.

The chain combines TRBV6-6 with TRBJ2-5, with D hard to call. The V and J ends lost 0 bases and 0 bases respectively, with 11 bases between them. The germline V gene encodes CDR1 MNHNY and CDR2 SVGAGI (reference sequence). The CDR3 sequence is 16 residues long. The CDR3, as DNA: TGTGCCAGCAGTTACTCGAAAAACACGTACCAAGAGACCCAGTACTTC. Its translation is CASSYSKNTYQETQYF.

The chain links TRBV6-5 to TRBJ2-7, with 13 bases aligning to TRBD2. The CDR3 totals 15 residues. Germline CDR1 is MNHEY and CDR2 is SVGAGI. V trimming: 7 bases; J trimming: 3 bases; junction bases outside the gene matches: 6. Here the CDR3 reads CASMSGLAGNYEQYF. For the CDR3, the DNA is TGTGCCAGCATGTCGGGACTAGCGGGGAACTACGAGCAGTACTTC.

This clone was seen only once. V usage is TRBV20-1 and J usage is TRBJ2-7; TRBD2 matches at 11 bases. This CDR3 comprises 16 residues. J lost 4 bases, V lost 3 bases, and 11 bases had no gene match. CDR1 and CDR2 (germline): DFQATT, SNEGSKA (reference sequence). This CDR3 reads CSASDRTSGYKYEQYF. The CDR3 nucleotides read TGCAGTGCTAGTGATCGGACTAGCGGGTATAAATACGAGCAGTACTTC.

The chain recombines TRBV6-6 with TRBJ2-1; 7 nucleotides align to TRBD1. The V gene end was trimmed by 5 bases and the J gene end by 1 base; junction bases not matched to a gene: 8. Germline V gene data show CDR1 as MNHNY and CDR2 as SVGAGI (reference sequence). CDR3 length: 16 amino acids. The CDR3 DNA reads TGTGCCAGCAGTATCACGACAGGGACGTCCTACAATGAGCAGTTCTTC. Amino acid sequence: CASSITTGTSYNEQFF.

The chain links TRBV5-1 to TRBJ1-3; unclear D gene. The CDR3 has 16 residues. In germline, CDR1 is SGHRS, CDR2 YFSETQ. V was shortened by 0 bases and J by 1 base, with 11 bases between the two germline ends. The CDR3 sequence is CASSLVNIGSGNTIYF. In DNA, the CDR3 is TGCGCCAGCAGCTTGGTTAACATCGGGTCTGGAAACACCATATATTTT.

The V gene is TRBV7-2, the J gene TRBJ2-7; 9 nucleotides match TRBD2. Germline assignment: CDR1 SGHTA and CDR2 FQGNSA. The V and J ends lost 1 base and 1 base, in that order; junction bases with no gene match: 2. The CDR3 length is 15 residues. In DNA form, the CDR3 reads TGTGCCAGCAGCTTAGTGGCGGGGGGGTCCTACGAGCAGTACTTC. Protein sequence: CASSLVAGGSYEQYF.

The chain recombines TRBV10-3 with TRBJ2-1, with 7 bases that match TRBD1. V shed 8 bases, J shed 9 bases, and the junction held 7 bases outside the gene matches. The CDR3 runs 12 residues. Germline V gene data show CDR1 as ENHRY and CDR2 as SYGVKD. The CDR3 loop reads CAISQGDAEQFF. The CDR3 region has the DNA TGTGCCATCTCCCAGGGGGACGCTGAGCAGTTCTTC.

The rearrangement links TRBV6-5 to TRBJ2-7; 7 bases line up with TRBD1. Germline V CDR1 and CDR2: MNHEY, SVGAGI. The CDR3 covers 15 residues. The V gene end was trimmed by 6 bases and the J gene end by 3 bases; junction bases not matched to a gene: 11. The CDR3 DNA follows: TGTGCCAGCAGGACCCGCCGGACAGGACTCTACGAGCAGTACTTC. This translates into CASRTRRTGLYEQYF.

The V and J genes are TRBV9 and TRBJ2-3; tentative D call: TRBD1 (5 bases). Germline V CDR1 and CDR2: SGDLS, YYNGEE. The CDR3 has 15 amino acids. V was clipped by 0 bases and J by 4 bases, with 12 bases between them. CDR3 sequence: CASSVDGRAADTQYF. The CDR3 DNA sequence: TGTGCCAGCAGCGTAGACGGCAGGGCTGCAGATACGCAGTATTTT.

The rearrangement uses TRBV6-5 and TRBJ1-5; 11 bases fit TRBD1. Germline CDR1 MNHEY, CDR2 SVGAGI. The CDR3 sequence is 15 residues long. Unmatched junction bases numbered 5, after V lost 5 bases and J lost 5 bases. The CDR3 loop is CASSQRTGGDQPQHF. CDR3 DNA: TGTGCCAGCAGTCAACGGACAGGGGGCGATCAGCCCCAGCATTTT.

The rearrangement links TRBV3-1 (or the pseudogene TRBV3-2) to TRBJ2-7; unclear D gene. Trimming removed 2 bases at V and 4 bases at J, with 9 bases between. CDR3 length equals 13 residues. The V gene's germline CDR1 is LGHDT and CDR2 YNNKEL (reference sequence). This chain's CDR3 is CASSQTPGYEQYF. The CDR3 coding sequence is TGTGCCAGCAGCCAAACGCCCGGTTACGAGCAGTACTTC.

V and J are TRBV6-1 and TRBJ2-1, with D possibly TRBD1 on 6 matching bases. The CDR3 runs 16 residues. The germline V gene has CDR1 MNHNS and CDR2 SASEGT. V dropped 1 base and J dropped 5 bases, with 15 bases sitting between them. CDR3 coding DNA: TGTGCCAGCAGTGAAGGTGTGGGGGCGAGGGACAATGAGCAGTTCTTC. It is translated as CASSEGVGARDNEQFF.

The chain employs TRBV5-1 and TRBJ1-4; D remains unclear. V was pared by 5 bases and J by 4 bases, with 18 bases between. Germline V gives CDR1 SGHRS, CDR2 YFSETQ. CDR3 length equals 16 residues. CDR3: CASSPGGNRGNEKLFF. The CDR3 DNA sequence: TGCGCCAGCAGTCCCGGTGGGAACCGGGGTAATGAAAAACTGTTTTTT. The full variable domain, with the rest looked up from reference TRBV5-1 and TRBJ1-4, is KAGVTQTPRYLIKTRGQQVTLSCSPISGHRSVSWYQQTPGQGLQFLFEYFSETQRNKGNFPGRFSGRQFSNSRSEMNVSTLELGDSALYLCASSPGGNRGNEKLFFGSGTQLSVL.

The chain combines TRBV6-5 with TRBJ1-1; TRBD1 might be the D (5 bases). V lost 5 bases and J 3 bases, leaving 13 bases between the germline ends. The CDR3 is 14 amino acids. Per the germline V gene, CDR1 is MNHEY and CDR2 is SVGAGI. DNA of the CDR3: TGTGCCAGCAGTCGCGTAAGGGGCGACACTGAAGCTTTCTTT. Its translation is CASSRVRGDTEAFF.

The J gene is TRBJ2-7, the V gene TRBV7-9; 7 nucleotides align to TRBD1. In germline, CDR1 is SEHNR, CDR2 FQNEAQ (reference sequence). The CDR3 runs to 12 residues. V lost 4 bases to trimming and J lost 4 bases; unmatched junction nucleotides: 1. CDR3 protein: CASSSQGYEQYF. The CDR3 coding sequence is TGTGCCAGCAGCTCACAGGGGTACGAGCAGTACTTC.

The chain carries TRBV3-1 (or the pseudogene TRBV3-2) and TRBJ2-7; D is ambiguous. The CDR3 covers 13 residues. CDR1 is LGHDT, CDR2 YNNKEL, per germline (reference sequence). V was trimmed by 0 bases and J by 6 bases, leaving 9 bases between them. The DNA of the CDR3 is TGTGCCAGCAGCCAAGACGTGGTAGCCGAGCAGTACTTC. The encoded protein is CASSQDVVAEQYF.